This entry lists 7 T cell receptor beta chains sequenced from one sample in a study of blood T cell repertoires in COVID-19. Generated by immunoSEQ multiplex PCR, the TCRdb table keeps only in-frame clones and is missing some. The sample includes 250,000 to 300,000 clones, 80% to 90% of them seen just once. The sequencing input was PBMCs or T cells enriched from blood (not recorded which). The receptor source for this set is a man between 18 and 35 years old who had recovered from COVID-19.

V gene TRBV27 combines with J gene TRBJ1-4; TRBD1 agrees at 8 bases. Germline V gene lookup returns CDR1 MNHEY and CDR2 SMNVEV (reference sequence). The CDR3 is made up of 14 amino acids. V lost 5 bases, J lost 7 bases, and 6 bases stayed unmatched. CDR3 in amino acids: CASSHRGDSEKLFF. The CDR3 nucleotides read TGTGCCAGCAGTCACAGGGGGGATAGTGAAAAACTGTTTTTT. Full variable domain (missing parts from reference TRBV27 and TRBJ1-4): EAQVTQNPRYLITVTGKKLTVTCSQNMNHEYMSWYRQDPGLGLRQIYYSMNVEVTDKGDVPEGYKVSRKEKRNFPLILESPSPNQTSLYFCASSHRGDSEKLFFGSGTQLSVL.

This chain uses TRBV28 with TRBJ1-4; 8 bases are a match to TRBD1. CDR1 MDHEN and CDR2 SYDVKM come from the germline V gene. The length of the CDR3 is 12 residues. V lost 8 bases to trimming and J lost 8 bases; unmatched junction nucleotides: 4. The CDR3 nucleotides read TGTGCCAGCCAACAGGGGGGGGAAAAACTGTTTTTT. Its protein is CASQQGGEKLFF.

This chain links TRBV5-4 with TRBJ2-3, with 11 positions matching TRBD2. V lost 3 bases to trimming and J lost 2 bases; unmatched junction nucleotides: 5. The CDR3 totals 16 residues. In germline, CDR1 is SGHNT, CDR2 YYREEE (reference sequence). The chain's CDR3 is CASSWKLAGDTDTQYF. CDR3 bases: TGTGCCAGCAGCTGGAAACTAGCGGGGGACACAGATACGCAGTATTTT.

The chain carries TRBV12-3 or TRBV12-4 and TRBJ1-1, with D possibly matching TRBD1 (5 bases). The CDR3 has 12 residues. The V and J ends lost 5 bases and 4 bases respectively, with 8 bases between them. The CDR3 coding sequence is TGTGCCAGCAGTGGGGGGGTCACTGAAGCTTTCTTT. Translating it yields CASSGGVTEAFF.

The gene calls are TRBV6-5 and TRBJ1-5; tentative D call: TRBD1 (6 bases). V lost 2 bases to trimming and J lost 7 bases, with 12 bases between them. The germline V gene encodes CDR1 MNHEY and CDR2 SVGAGI. This CDR3 is 14 amino acids long. This chain's CDR3 is CASSYTGQGQPQHF. The DNA of the CDR3 is TGTGCCAGCAGTTACACGGGGCAGGGGCAGCCCCAGCATTTT.

V is TRBV19 and J is TRBJ2-5, with 8 nucleotides matching TRBD2. The junction had 15 bases not matched to a gene; V was cut back by 7 bases and J by 5 bases. Germline V lookup: CDR1 LNHDA, CDR2 SQIVND (reference sequence). The CDR3 has 16 residues. Written as DNA, the CDR3 is TGTGCCAGTAATCCCTGGGGAAGCGGGAGTATGGAGACCCAGTACTTC. This sequence encodes CASNPWGSGSMETQYF.

The chain couples TRBV18 to TRBJ2-7; possible D gene TRBD2, 5 bases. The CDR3 is 15 amino acids. V shed 3 bases and J shed 2 bases, with 14 bases lying between them. CDR1 and CDR2 from the germline V gene are KGHSH and LQKENI. CDR3 bases: TGTGCCAGCTCACCTGCGGCAGAGGGTACCTACGAGCAGTACTTC. This gives the protein CASSPAAEGTYEQYF.